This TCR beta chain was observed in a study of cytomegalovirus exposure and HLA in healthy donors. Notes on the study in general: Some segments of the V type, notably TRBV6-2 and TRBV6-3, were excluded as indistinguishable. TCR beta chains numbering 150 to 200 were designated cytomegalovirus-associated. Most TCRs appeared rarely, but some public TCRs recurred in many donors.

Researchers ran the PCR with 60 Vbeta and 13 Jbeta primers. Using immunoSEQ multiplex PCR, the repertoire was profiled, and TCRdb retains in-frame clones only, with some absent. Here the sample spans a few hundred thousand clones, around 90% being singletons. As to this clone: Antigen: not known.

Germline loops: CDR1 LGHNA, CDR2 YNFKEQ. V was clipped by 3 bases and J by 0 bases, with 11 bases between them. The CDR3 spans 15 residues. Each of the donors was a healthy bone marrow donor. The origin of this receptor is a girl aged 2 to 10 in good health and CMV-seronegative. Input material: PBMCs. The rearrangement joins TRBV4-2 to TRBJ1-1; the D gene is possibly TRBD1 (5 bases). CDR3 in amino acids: CASSHSGLLNTEAFF. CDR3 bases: TGTGCCAGCAGCCATTCGGGACTCCTGAACACTGAAGCTTTCTTT.